This T cell receptor beta chain comes out of a study of cytomegalovirus exposure and HLA in healthy donors. The CDR3 is 16 residues long. V lost 7 bases, J lost 6 bases, and 13 bases stayed unmatched. From germline, CDR1 is LNHDA and CDR2 SQIVND (reference sequence). PCR involved 60 Vbeta and 13 Jbeta primers. Sequenced by immunoSEQ multiplex PCR; TCRdb stores in-frame clones only, minus some. This sample has 75,000 to 90,000 clones, with around 77% found just once. The rearrangement joins TRBV19 to TRBJ1-5; 9 bases agree with TRBD1. Sequencing was done on a sample of PBMCs. The TCR originated in a man between 50 and 59 years old in good health and CMV-seronegative. CDR3 sequence: CASIGTGTGLGQPQHF. In DNA form, the CDR3 reads TGTGCCAGTATTGGGACAGGGACGGGTTTAGGTCAGCCCCAGCATTTT.